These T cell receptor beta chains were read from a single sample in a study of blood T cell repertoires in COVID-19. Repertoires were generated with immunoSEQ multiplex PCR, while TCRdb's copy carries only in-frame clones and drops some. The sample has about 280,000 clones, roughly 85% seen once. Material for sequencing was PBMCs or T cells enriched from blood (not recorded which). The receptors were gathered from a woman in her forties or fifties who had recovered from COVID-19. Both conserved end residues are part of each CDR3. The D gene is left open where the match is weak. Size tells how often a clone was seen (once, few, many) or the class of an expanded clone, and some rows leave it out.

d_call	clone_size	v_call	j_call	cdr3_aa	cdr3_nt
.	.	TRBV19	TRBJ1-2	CASSSLDTYGYTF	TGTGCCAGTAGTTCCTTAGACACCTATGGCTACACCTTC
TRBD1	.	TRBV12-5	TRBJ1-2	CASGPSGSATGAHYGYTF	TGTGCTAGTGGTCCCTCCGGTTCGGCGACAGGGGCCCACTATGGCTACACCTTC
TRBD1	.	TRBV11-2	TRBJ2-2	CASSFLAPGQTGELFF	TGTGCCAGCAGCTTCCTTGCTCCGGGACAGACCGGGGAGCTGTTTTTT
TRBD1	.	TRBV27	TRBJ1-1	CASSYRQGANTEAFF	TGTGCCAGCAGTTACCGACAGGGGGCGAACACTGAAGCTTTCTTT
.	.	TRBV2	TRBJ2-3	CASSVERHADTQYF	TGTGCCAGCAGTGTTGAGCGGCACGCAGATACGCAGTATTTT
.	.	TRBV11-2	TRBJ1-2	CASSLDRGSNYGYTF	TGTGCCAGCAGCTTAGATAGGGGTTCGAACTATGGCTACACCTTC
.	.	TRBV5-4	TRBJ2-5	CASSRSGQSQETQYF	TGTGCCAGCAGCCGAAGCGGACAGTCCCAAGAGACCCAGTACTTC
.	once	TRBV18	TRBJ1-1	CASSPFPGLGTEAFF	TGTGCCAGCTCACCGTTTCCGGGGTTGGGCACTGAAGCTTTCTTT
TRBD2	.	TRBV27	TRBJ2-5	CASSSGLAGLETQYF	TGTGCCAGCAGTTCAGGACTAGCGGGGCTAGAGACCCAGTACTTC
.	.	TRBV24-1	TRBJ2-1	CATSDRFSVEQFF	TGTGCCACCAGTGACCGGTTTAGCGTTGAGCAGTTCTTC
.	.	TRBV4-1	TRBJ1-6	CASSQKSAQGYGSPLHF	TGCGCCAGCAGCCAAAAATCGGCCCAGGGATATGGGTCACCCCTCCACTTT
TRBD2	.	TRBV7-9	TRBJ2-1	CASSLPRGGTYNEQFF	TGTGCCAGCAGCTTACCGCGGGGAGGGACCTACAATGAGCAGTTCTTC
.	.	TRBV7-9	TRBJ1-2	CASSSLGGEHGYTF	TGTGCCAGCAGCTCCTTGGGGGGGGAGCATGGCTACACCTTC
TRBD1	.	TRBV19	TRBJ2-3	CASSNGQASTDTQYF	TGTGCCAGTAGTAACGGACAGGCCAGCACAGATACGCAGTATTTT
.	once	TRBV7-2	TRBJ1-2	CASSLAREGRGGYTF	TGTGCCAGCAGCTTAGCCCGTGAGGGGCGGGGTGGCTACACCTTC
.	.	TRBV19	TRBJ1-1	CASSITGVNTEAFF	TGTGCCAGTAGTATCACCGGGGTAAACACTGAAGCTTTCTTT
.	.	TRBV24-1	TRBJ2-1	CATSGKGDFLGNEQFF	TGTGCCACCAGTGGAAAAGGGGATTTCCTGGGGAATGAGCAGTTCTTC
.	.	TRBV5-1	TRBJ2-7	CASSAYTYEQYF	TGCGCCAGCAGCGCCTATACCTACGAGCAGTACTTC
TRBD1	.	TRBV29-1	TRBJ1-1	CSVGQGGATEAFF	TGCAGCGTGGGACAGGGGGGTGCGACTGAAGCTTTCTTT
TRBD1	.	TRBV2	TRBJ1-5	CASSEAGQGAGQPQHF	TGTGCCAGCAGTGAAGCTGGGCAGGGGGCTGGTCAGCCCCAGCATTTT
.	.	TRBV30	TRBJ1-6	CAWTARSGVSPLHF	TGTGCCTGGACAGCTAGGTCGGGAGTTTCACCCCTCCACTTT
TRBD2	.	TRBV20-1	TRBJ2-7	CSASTGGLDYEQYF	TGCAGTGCTAGTACGGGAGGGCTGGACTACGAGCAGTACTTC
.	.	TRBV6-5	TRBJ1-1	CAVSGTPPESFF	TGTGCCGTATCCGGGACACCACCTGAATCTTTCTTT
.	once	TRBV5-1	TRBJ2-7	CASSLDSQGRVYEQYF	TGCGCCAGCAGCTTGGATTCCCAGGGGAGAGTCTACGAGCAGTACTTC
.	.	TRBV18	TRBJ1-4	CASSVIGSNEKLFF	TGTGCCAGCTCAGTTATCGGGTCTAATGAAAAACTGTTTTTT
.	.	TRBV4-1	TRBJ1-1	CASSQDGGRGTEAFF	TGCGCCAGCAGCCAAGATGGGGGCAGGGGCACTGAAGCTTTCTTT
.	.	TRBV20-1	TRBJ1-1	CSAEDRIPAFF	TGCAGTGCCGAGGACAGAATTCCGGCTTTCTTT
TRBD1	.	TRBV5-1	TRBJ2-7	CASSQPTGGIYEQYF	TGCGCCAGCAGCCAGCCGACAGGGGGTATCTACGAGCAGTACTTC
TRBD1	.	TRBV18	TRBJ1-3	CASSPRQGRNTIYF	TGTGCCAGCTCACCCCGACAGGGTCGAAACACCATATATTTT
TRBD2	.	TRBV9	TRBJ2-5	CASSVFSGINQETQYF	TGTGCCAGCAGCGTCTTTAGCGGGATAAACCAAGAGACCCAGTACTTC
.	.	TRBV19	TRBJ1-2	CASSIGSVAGGYTF	TGTGCCAGTAGTATAGGGTCGGTGGCGGGCGGCTACACCTTC
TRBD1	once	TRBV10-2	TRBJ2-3	CASIRGTGHSDTQYF	TGCGCCAGCATACGAGGGACAGGGCATTCAGATACGCAGTATTTT
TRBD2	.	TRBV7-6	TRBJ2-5	CASSPVAGTSLATQYF	TGTGCCAGCAGCCCCGTGGCCGGGACTAGTTTGGCGACCCAGTACTTC
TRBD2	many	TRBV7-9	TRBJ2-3	CASSLGTSGATDTQYF	TGTGCCAGCAGCTTAGGGACTAGCGGGGCCACAGATACGCAGTATTTT
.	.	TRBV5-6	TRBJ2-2	CASSLLRQPTGELFF	TGTGCCAGCAGCTTGTTGAGACAACCAACCGGGGAGCTGTTTTTT